This T cell receptor beta chain was recorded in a study of shared clonotypes between healthy human individuals. The protocol was immunoSEQ multiplex PCR, while the TCRdb copy is restricted to in-frame clones and leaves out a portion. The sample holds 1.6 million or so clones; about 98.5% are singletons and the top ten take around 0.33%. This CDR3 comprises 15 residues. Germline CDR1 is MGHDK and CDR2 is SYGVNS. V lost 3 bases, J lost 3 bases, and 13 bases lay in between. General study results and limits: Clonotype sharing among donors was expected to depend on sequencing depth. Incomplete sequencing of sorted subsets was indicated by rarefaction despite large depth.

As concerns this clone: Its antigen remains unidentified.

The V and J genes are TRBV25-1 and TRBJ2-3, with a possible D match to TRBD2 (5 bases). The TCR was taken from a man aged 25 to 45 in good health. The sample comprised naive CD4+ T cells sorted from blood. Subset indicated: CD45RA+ positively selected. CDR3 residues: CASSDTRGWTDTQYF. CDR3 coding DNA: TGTGCCAGCAGTGATACCCGCGGGTGGACAGATACGCAGTATTTT.